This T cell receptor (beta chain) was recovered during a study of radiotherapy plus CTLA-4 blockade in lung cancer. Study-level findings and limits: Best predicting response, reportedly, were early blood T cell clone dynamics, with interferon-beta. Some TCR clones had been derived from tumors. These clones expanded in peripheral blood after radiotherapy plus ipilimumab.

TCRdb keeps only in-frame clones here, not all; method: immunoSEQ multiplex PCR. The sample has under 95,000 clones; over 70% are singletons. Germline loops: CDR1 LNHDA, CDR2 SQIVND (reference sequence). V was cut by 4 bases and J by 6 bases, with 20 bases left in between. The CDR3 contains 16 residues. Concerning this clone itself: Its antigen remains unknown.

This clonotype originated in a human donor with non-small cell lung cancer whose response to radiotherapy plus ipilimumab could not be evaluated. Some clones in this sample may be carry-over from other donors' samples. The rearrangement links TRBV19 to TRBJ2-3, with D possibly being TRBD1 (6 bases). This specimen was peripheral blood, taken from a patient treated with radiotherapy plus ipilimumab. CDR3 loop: CASSKSGAILADTQYF. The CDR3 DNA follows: TGTGCCAGTAGTAAGTCAGGGGCCATCTTGGCTGATACGCAGTATTTT.